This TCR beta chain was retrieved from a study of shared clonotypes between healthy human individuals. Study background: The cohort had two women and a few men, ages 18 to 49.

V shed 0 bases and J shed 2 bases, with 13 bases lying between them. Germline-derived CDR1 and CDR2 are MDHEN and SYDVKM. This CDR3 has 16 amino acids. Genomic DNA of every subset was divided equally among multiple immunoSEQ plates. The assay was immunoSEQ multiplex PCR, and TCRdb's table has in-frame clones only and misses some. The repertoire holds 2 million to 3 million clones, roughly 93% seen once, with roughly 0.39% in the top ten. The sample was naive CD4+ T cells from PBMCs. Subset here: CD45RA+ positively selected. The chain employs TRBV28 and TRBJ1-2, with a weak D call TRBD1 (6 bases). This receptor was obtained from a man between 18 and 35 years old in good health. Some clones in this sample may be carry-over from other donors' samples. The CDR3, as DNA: TGTGCCAGCAGTTTATGGGGGGACACCCGAAACTATGGCTACACCTTC. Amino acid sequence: CASSLWGDTRNYGYTF.